Below, 15 T cell receptor beta chains from the same sample are listed, as sequenced in a study of cytomegalovirus exposure and HLA in healthy donors. The PCR had 60 Vbeta and 13 Jbeta primers. Libraries were prepared by immunoSEQ multiplex PCR; TCRdb keeps only in-frame clonotypes and omits some of them. This sample's table has approximately 150,000 clones. Specimen: PBMCs. The receptors here all came from a male donor in good health and CMV-seronegative.

The chain combines TRBV6-4 with TRBJ1-2; D possibly corresponds to TRBD1 (6 bases). Germline CDR1 reads MRHNA; CDR2 reads SNTAGT. This CDR3 spans 14 amino acids. The V gene lost 4 bases and the J gene lost 3 bases, with 12 bases spanning the gap. The DNA of the CDR3 is TGTGCCAGCAGTGTTGGGGGCGCGGACTATGGCTACACCTTC. This encodes CASSVGGADYGYTF.

The chain carries TRBV6-4 and TRBJ1-5, with 7 bases aligning to TRBD1. Germline V gives CDR1 MRHNA, CDR2 SNTAGT. V was pared by 10 bases and J by 3 bases, with 21 bases of the junction left unmatched. This CDR3 has 18 residues. The CDR3 bases are TGTGCCACCAAAATCCAAACCGCGGGACAGACGACCAATCAGCCCCAGCATTTT. Translating gives CATKIQTAGQTTNQPQHF.

This sequence joins TRBV7-2 and TRBJ2-5; no firm D call. This CDR3 comprises 15 residues. The V end was cut by 1 base, the J end by 1 base, with 10 bases between. From germline, CDR1 is SGHTA and CDR2 FQGNSA. The CDR3 nucleotides read TGTGCCAGCAGCTTAGTGTTGGCGGCCCAAGAGACCCAGTACTTC. Translating gives CASSLVLAAQETQYF.

The rearrangement links TRBV5-1 to TRBJ2-3; tentative D call: TRBD2 (5 bases). There are 16 residues in the CDR3. The V gene lost 2 bases and the J gene lost 6 bases, with 19 bases spanning the gap. Germline loops: CDR1 SGHRS, CDR2 YFSETQ. CDR3 amino acids: CASSFQADTVTDTQYF. CDR3 bases: TGCGCCAGCAGCTTCCAAGCGGATACAGTTACGGATACGCAGTATTTT.

This chain joins TRBV19 and TRBJ2-7; the D is unclear. V lost 6 bases and J lost 0, with 15 bases in between. The CDR3 loop spans 15 amino acids. Per the germline V gene, CDR1 is LNHDA and CDR2 is SQIVND (reference sequence). CDR3 loop: CASSHAAIPSYEQYF. The CDR3, as DNA: TGTGCCAGTAGCCACGCGGCGATTCCCTCCTACGAGCAGTACTTC.

About this clone: A read error may produce the germline difference seen at one junction end. The chain carries TRBV4-2 and TRBJ1-2; TRBD1 matches at 7 bases. Per the germline V gene, CDR1 is LGHNA and CDR2 is YNFKEQ. The CDR3 spans 14 residues. CDR3 DNA: TGTGCCAGCAGCCTAACAGGGGCCCAGTATGGGTACACCTTC. Amino acids: CASSLTGAQYGYTF.

The rearrangement links TRBV2 to TRBJ2-5; 9 bases agree with TRBD1. Germline V gene data show CDR1 as SNHLY and CDR2 as FYNNEI. CDR3 size: 15 residues. Trimming cost V 1 base and J 5 bases; bases outside gene matches: 5. The DNA of the CDR3 is TGTGCCAGCAGTGAAGGATACAGGGGGCGGGAGACCCAGTACTTC. Amino acids: CASSEGYRGRETQYF. Filled out from reference TRBV2 and TRBJ2-5, the complete variable domain reads EPEVTQTPSHQVTQMGQEVILRCVPISNHLYFYWYRQILGQKVEFLVSFYNNEISEKSEIFDDQFSVERPDGSNFTLKIRSTKLEDSAMYFCASSEGYRGRETQYFGPGTRLLVL.

V gene TRBV6-1 combines with J gene TRBJ2-2; TRBD2 might be the D (6 bases). The CDR3 is 13 amino acids. V was trimmed by 3 bases and J by 8 bases, leaving 10 bases between them. Germline lookup yields CDR1 MNHNS and CDR2 SASEGT. In DNA, the CDR3 is TGTGCCAGCAGTGACGGGGGTTCGGGGGAGCTGTTTTTT. Its translation is CASSDGGSGELFF.

The chain carries TRBV6-5 and TRBJ1-6; D not resolved. The CDR3 covers 14 residues. V lost 8 bases and J 7 bases, leaving 15 bases between the germline ends. Germline V CDR1 and CDR2: MNHEY, SVGAGI. The CDR3 DNA sequence: TGTGCCAGCTCGAGAACCCGCATGAATTCACCCCTCCACTTT. Translating it yields CASSRTRMNSPLHF.

This chain uses TRBV9 with TRBJ1-1; 7 nucleotides match TRBD1. From germline, CDR1 is SGDLS and CDR2 YYNGEE. The CDR3 is 17 residues long. Losses at the gene ends were 0 bases for V and 1 base for J; bases not matched to a gene: 9. The CDR3 DNA is TGTGCCAGCAGCGTAGACCCCAATAACAGGGGGAACACTGAAGCTTTCTTT. Its protein product is CASSVDPNNRGNTEAFF. Full variable domain (rest looked up from reference TRBV9 and TRBJ1-1): DSGVTQTPKHLITATGQRVTLRCSPRSGDLSVYWYQQSLDQGLQFLIQYYNGEERAKGNILERFSAQQFPDLHSELNLSSLELGDSALYFCASSVDPNNRGNTEAFFGQGTRLTVV.

This chain joins TRBV5-6 and TRBJ1-5; no clear D. This CDR3 comprises 14 residues. CDR1 and CDR2 from the germline V gene are SGHDT and YYEEEE. V was shortened by 3 bases and J by 9 bases, with 16 bases between the two germline ends. The CDR3 DNA is TGTGCCAGCAGCTCTTACATGGATGAGGGGCCCCAGCATTTT. Translating gives CASSSYMDEGPQHF.

This chain uses TRBV19 with TRBJ2-1; TRBD2 matches 10 bases. The CDR3 length is 17 residues. Germline values: CDR1 LNHDA, CDR2 SQIVND (reference sequence). The trim removed 1 base at V and 7 bases at J, leaving 10 bases unmatched. The CDR3 DNA reads as TGTGCCAGTAGTATAGCGGGCAGCGGGAGGGCCGGAAATGAGCAGTTCTTC. This gives the protein CASSIAGSGRAGNEQFF. The full variable domain, completed using reference TRBV19 and TRBJ2-1, is DGGITQSPKYLFRKEGQNVTLSCEQNLNHDAMYWYRQDPGQGLRLIYYSQIVNDFQKGDIAEGYSVSREKKESFPLTVTSAQKNPTAFYLCASSIAGSGRAGNEQFFGPGTRLTVL.

The chain is built from TRBV30 and TRBJ2-1; 10 positions agree with TRBD2. The V gene's germline CDR1 is GTSNPN and CDR2 SVGIG (reference sequence). The CDR3 loop spans 14 amino acids. Trimming removed 5 bases from V and 2 bases from J; junction bases left unmatched: 3. CDR3 sequence (DNA): TGTGCCTGGCGTCTAGCGGGAGCCTACAATGAGCAGTTCTTC. It yields the protein CAWRLAGAYNEQFF.

The CDR3 is CASSPWGQGAGGYTF. In DNA, the CDR3 is TGTGCCAGCAGCCCCTGGGGACAGGGGGCGGGCGGCTACACCTTC. The V gene is TRBV5-4, the J gene TRBJ1-2; 12 bases align to TRBD1. The CDR3 runs 15 residues. In germline, CDR1 is SGHNT, CDR2 YYREEE (reference sequence). The J segment lost 8 bases and the V segment lost 4 bases, leaving 9 bases of the junction unmatched.

The rearrangement links TRBV10-3 to TRBJ2-4, with 10 bases matching TRBD1. V lost 2 bases to trimming and J lost 0 bases; unmatched junction nucleotides: 1. The germline gives CDR1 ENHRY, CDR2 SYGVKD. This CDR3 is built from 16 residues. CDR3 loop: CAISEDRGQAKNIQYF. The CDR3 bases are TGTGCCATCAGTGAGGACAGGGGGCAAGCCAAAAACATTCAGTACTTC.